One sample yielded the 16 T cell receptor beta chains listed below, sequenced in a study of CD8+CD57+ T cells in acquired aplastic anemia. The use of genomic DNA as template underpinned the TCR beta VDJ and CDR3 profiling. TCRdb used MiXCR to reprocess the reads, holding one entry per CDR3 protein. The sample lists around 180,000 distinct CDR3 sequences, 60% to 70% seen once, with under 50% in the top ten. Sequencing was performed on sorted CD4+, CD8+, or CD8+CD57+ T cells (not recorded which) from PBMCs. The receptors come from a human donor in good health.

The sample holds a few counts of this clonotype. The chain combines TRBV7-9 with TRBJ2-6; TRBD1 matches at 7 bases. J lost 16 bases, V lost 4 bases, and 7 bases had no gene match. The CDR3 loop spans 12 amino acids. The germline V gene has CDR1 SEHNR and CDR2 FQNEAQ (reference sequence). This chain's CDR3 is CASSSNRGPLTF. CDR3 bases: TGTGCCAGCAGCTCCAACAGGGGCCCTCTGACTTTC.

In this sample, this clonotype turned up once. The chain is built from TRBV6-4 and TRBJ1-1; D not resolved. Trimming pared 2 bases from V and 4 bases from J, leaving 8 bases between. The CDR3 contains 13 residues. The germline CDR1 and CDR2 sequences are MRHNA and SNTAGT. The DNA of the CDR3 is TGTGCCAGCAGTGACGAGCGGGCCACTGAAGCTTTCTTT. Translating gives CASSDERATEAFF.

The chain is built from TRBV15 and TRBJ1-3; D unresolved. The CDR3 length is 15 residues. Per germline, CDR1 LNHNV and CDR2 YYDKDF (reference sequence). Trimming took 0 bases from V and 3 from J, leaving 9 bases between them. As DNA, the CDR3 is TGTGCCACCAGCAGAGATTGGCCGTATGGAAACACCATATATTTT. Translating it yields CATSRDWPYGNTIYF.

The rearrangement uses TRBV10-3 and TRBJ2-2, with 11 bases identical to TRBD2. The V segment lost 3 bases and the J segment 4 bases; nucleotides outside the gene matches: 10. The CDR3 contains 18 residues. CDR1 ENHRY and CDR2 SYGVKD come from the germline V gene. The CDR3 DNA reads TGTGCCATCAGTGAACCGATACTAGCGGGGGACCTCACCGGGGAGCTGTTTTTT. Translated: CAISEPILAGDLTGELFF.

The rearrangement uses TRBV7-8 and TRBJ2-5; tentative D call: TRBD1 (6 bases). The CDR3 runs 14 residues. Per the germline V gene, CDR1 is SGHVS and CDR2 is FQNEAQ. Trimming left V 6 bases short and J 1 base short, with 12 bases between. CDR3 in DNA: TGTGCCAGCAGTCCCCGCAGGGGCCAAGAGACCCAGTACTTC. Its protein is CASSPRRGQETQYF.

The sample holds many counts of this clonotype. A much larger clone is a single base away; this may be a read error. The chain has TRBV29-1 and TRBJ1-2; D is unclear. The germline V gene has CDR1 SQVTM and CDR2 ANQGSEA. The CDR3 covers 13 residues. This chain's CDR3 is CSVENTGNYDYTF. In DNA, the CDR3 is TGCAGCGTTGAAAACACTGGCAACTATGACTACACCTTC.

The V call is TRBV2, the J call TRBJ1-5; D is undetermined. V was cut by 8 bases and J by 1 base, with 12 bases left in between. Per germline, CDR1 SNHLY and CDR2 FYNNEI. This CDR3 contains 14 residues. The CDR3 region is CASAISRSNQPQHF. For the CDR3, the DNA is TGTGCCAGCGCGATTAGTAGGAGCAATCAGCCCCAGCATTTT.

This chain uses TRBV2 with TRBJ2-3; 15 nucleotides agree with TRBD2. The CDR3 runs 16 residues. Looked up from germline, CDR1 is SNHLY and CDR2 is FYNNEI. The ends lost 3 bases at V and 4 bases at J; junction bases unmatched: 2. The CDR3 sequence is CASSEGLAGGSDTQYF. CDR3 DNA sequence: TGTGCCAGCAGTGAGGGACTAGCGGGAGGTTCAGATACGCAGTATTTT.

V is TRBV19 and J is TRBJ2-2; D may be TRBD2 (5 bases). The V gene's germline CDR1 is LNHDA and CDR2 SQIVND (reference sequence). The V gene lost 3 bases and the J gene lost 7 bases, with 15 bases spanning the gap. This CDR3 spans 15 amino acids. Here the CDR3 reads CASSMDARRSGELFF. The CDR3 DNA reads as TGTGCCAGTAGTATGGACGCCCGGAGGAGCGGGGAGCTGTTTTTT.

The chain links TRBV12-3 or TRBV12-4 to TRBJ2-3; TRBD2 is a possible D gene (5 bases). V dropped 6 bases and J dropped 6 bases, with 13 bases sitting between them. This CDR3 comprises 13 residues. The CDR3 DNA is TGTGCCAGCAGCCTGCCCGGGAAGGATACGCAGTATTTT. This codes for CASSLPGKDTQYF.

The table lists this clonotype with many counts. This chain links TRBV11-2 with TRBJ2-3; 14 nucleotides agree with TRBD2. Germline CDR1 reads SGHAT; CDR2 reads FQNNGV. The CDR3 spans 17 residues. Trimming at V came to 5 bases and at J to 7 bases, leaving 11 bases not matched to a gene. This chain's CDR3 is CASSTSRLAGGPYTQYF. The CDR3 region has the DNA TGTGCCAGCAGCACTAGTCGACTAGCGGGAGGGCCTTATACGCAGTATTTT.

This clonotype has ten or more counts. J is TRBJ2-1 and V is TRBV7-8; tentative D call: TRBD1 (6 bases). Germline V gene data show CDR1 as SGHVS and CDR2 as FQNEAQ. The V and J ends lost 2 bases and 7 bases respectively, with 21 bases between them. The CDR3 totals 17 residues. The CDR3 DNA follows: TGTGCCAGCAGCTTATTCCCCGGGCAGGGGCTTGAGAATGAGCAGTTCTTC. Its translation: CASSLFPGQGLENEQFF.

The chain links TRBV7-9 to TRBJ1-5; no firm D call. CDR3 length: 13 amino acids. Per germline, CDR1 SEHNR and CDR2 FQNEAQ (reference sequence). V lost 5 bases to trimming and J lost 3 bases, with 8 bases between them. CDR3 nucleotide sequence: TGTGCCAGCAGCCGGAGTGACAATCAGCCCCAGCATTTT. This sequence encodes CASSRSDNQPQHF.

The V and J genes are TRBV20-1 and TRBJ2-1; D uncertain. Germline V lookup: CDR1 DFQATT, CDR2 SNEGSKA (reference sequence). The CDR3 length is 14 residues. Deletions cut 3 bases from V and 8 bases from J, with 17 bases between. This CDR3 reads CSASPGSGPDEQFF. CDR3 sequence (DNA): TGCAGTGCTAGCCCAGGTTCTGGGCCCGATGAGCAGTTCTTC.

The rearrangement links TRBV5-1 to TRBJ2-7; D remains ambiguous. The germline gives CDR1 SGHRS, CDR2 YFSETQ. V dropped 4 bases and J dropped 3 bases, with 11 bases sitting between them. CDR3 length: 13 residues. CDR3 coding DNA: TGCGCCAGCAGCCCCCGAGGCCACTACGAGCAGTACTTC. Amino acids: CASSPRGHYEQYF.

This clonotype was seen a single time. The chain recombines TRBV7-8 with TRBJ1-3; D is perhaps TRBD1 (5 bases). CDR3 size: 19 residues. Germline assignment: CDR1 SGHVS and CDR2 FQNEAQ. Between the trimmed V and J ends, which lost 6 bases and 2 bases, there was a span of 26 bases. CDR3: CASSARGTHERGPGNTIYF. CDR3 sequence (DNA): TGTGCCAGCAGTGCCCGGGGGACTCATGAACGCGGACCTGGAAACACCATATATTTT.